Below, 25 T cell receptor beta chains from the same sample are listed, as sequenced in a study of shared clonotypes between healthy human individuals. The repertoire was sequenced with immunoSEQ multiplex PCR; TCRdb's copy has only in-frame clones and lacks some. The sample shows over a million clones, 65% to 75% of them seen only once. Sequenced sample: memory CD4+ T cells sorted from blood. The subset was: CD45RA-negative fraction. These receptors all come from a man younger than 35 in good health.

The rearrangement joins TRBV10-3 to TRBJ1-2; D remains unclear. V was pared by 0 bases and J by 0 bases, with 11 bases between. CDR1 and CDR2 (germline): ENHRY, SYGVKD. CDR3 length: 16 amino acids. In nucleotides, the CDR3 is TGTGCCATCAGTGAGTCGTGGGCGGACCCTAACTATGGCTACACCTTC. Its translation is CAISESWADPNYGYTF.

In this sample, this clone turned up a few times. The chain recombines TRBV28 with TRBJ2-7; 7 bases are a match to TRBD2. V shed 2 bases and J 9 bases; nucleotides not matched to a gene: 7. Germline V gives CDR1 MDHEN, CDR2 SYDVKM. The CDR3 is 13 amino acids. CDR3: CASSLGPPGGQYF. As DNA, the CDR3 is TGTGCCAGCAGTTTAGGACCGCCGGGAGGGCAGTACTTC.

The gene calls are TRBV29-1 and TRBJ2-7; 12 bases map to TRBD2. This CDR3 is built from 14 residues. Germline assignment: CDR1 SQVTM and CDR2 ANQGSEA. V shed 7 bases, J shed 5 bases, and the junction held 9 bases outside the gene matches. CDR3 amino acids: CSGSGLAGYDEQYF. Written as DNA, the CDR3 is TGCAGCGGATCAGGACTAGCGGGATACGACGAGCAGTACTTC.

The chain joins TRBV2 to TRBJ2-1; 10 bases align to TRBD1. V shed 5 bases, J shed 3 bases, and the junction held 4 bases outside the gene matches. Looked up from germline, CDR1 is SNHLY and CDR2 is FYNNEI. The CDR3 contains 15 residues. The CDR3, as DNA: TGTGCCAGCAGTCGTGACAGGGGGCTCTACAATGAGCAGTTCTTC. Residues: CASSRDRGLYNEQFF.

The chain recombines TRBV6-6 with TRBJ2-7; no reliable D call. The CDR3 totals 13 residues. Germline values: CDR1 MNHNY, CDR2 SVGAGI (reference sequence). Trimming took 0 bases from V and 4 from J, leaving 7 bases between them. The CDR3 loop reads CASSYSPSYEQYF. CDR3 DNA: TGTGCCAGCAGTTACTCGCCCTCTTACGAGCAGTACTTC.

This clone has just a few counts. The V and J genes are TRBV7-2 and TRBJ1-2; 7 nucleotides match TRBD1. CDR1 is SGHTA, CDR2 FQGNSA, per germline. V was clipped by 5 bases and J by 7 bases; unmatched bases: 10. The CDR3 totals 14 residues. The CDR3 bases are TGTGCCAGCAGCGTGGACAGGACAATCAGTGGCTACACCTTC. Translating gives CASSVDRTISGYTF.

This clone was seen only once. The chain links TRBV19 to TRBJ2-7; D is uncertain. The CDR3 extends over 13 amino acids. Trimming shortened V by 5 bases and J by 1 base, and 9 bases separated the two germline ends. Per germline, CDR1 LNHDA and CDR2 SQIVND (reference sequence). The CDR3 spells CASSDLGSYEQYF. CDR3 bases: TGTGCCAGTAGTGATTTGGGTTCCTACGAGCAGTACTTC. The variable domain in full, completed from reference TRBV19 and TRBJ2-7, reads DGGITQSPKYLFRKEGQNVTLSCEQNLNHDAMYWYRQDPGQGLRLIYYSQIVNDFQKGDIAEGYSVSREKKESFPLTVTSAQKNPTAFYLCASSDLGSYEQYFGPGTRLTVT.

V usage is TRBV6-5 and J usage is TRBJ2-3, with 8 bases fitting TRBD1. The V and J ends lost 6 bases and 6 bases, in that order; junction bases with no gene match: 8. Per the germline V gene, CDR1 is MNHEY and CDR2 is SVGAGI. There are 14 residues in the CDR3. CDR3 protein: CASRDQGASDTQYF. For the CDR3, the DNA is TGTGCCAGCAGGGATCAGGGGGCCTCGGATACGCAGTATTTT.

The genes are TRBV4-2 and TRBJ2-6; D is unresolved. CDR3 length: 17 residues. Germline lookup yields CDR1 LGHNA and CDR2 YNFKEQ. V lost 0 bases to trimming and J lost 0 bases, with 9 bases between them. CDR3 amino acids: CASSQEGTPSGANVLTF. The CDR3 nucleotides read TGTGCCAGCAGCCAAGAAGGCACACCCTCTGGGGCCAACGTCCTGACTTTC.

The chain couples TRBV6-5 to TRBJ2-2, with 7 bases matching TRBD1. Unmatched junction bases numbered 7, after V lost 5 bases and J lost 4 bases. This CDR3 is built from 15 residues. CDR1 is MNHEY and CDR2 is SVGAGI in the germline V gene. The DNA for the CDR3 is TGTGCCAGCAGTCCCTGGGACAGACTCACCGGGGAGCTGTTTTTT. Protein: CASSPWDRLTGELFF.

This clone was observed a few times. V and J are TRBV2 and TRBJ2-7, with 10 positions matching TRBD2. The V gene's germline CDR1 is SNHLY and CDR2 FYNNEI. This CDR3 contains 15 residues. V lost 2 bases to trimming and J lost 5 bases; unmatched junction nucleotides: 6. The CDR3 DNA sequence: TGTGCCAGCAGTGAACGGCTAGCGGGAGTGAACGAGCAGTACTTC. This codes for CASSERLAGVNEQYF.

V gene TRBV13 combines with J gene TRBJ2-7, with a possible D match to TRBD2 (5 bases). The germline gives CDR1 PRHDT, CDR2 FYEKMQ (reference sequence). The CDR3 contains 15 residues. With 0 bases removed from V and 5 bases from J, the gap between germline ends came to 14 bases. This CDR3 is CASSLGPGNLDEQYF. CDR3 bases: TGTGCCAGCAGCTTAGGCCCGGGGAATCTCGACGAGCAGTACTTC.

The V call is TRBV7-2, the J call TRBJ1-5; 10 positions match TRBD1. The ends lost 5 bases at V and 7 bases at J; junction bases unmatched: 8. Germline values: CDR1 SGHTA, CDR2 FQGNSA. The CDR3 loop spans 15 amino acids. CDR3 in amino acids: CASSPSTGGRQPQHF. The DNA of the CDR3 is TGTGCCAGCAGCCCATCGACAGGGGGCCGACAGCCCCAGCATTTT.

The V and J genes are TRBV6-5 and TRBJ1-2; TRBD1 is a possible D gene (6 bases). This CDR3 spans 14 amino acids. Germline values: CDR1 MNHEY, CDR2 SVGAGI. V gave up 6 bases and J gave up 0 bases, with 11 bases separating them. The chain's CDR3 is CASRGTKPNYGYTF. The DNA of the CDR3 is TGTGCCAGCAGGGGGACAAAACCTAACTATGGCTACACCTTC.

This clone came up once. One end of the junction does not line up with germline, which may come from a read error. The chain couples TRBV7-8 to TRBJ1-2, with D perhaps TRBD1 (5 bases). The CDR3 consists of 15 residues. Germline values: CDR1 SGHVS, CDR2 FQNEAQ. DNA of the CDR3: TGTGCCAACAGCCCCCGGGGCGGACTCAACTATGGCTACACCTTC. Its protein is CANSPRGGLNYGYTF.

V and J are TRBV19 and TRBJ1-6; 7 bases fit TRBD1. This CDR3 spans 17 amino acids. Germline CDR1 and CDR2: LNHDA and SQIVND (reference sequence). With 6 bases clipped from V and 4 bases from J, the junction kept 12 bases outside the gene matches. As DNA, the CDR3 is TGTGCCAGTAGCCCCCGGCGGCAGGGGGTTTATAATTCACCCCTCCACTTT. This translates into CASSPRRQGVYNSPLHF.

This rearrangement joins TRBV7-9 to TRBJ2-5; 13 positions agree with TRBD2. Germline V gene sequence: CDR1 SEHNR, CDR2 FQNEAQ (reference sequence). V shed 3 bases and J 5 bases; nucleotides not matched to a gene: 3. The CDR3 consists of 15 residues. In DNA, the CDR3 is TGTGCCAGCAGCTTCGGACTAGCGGGAGTGGAGACCCAGTACTTC. This sequence encodes CASSFGLAGVETQYF.

The rearrangement links TRBV15 to TRBJ1-4; 7 nucleotides match TRBD1. The junction had 9 bases not matched to a gene; V was cut back by 3 bases and J by 5 bases. There are 16 residues in the CDR3. Per the germline V gene, CDR1 is LNHNV and CDR2 is YYDKDF (reference sequence). Here the CDR3 DNA reads TGTGCCACCAGCAGGGGTAACAGGGGAGAAAATGAAAAACTGTTTTTT. Translated: CATSRGNRGENEKLFF.

On this clone: One junction end does not reproduce the germline sequence, and a read error may be involved. The chain is built from TRBV5-6 and TRBJ2-5; D is perhaps TRBD1 (6 bases). The germline V gene encodes CDR1 SGHDT and CDR2 YYEEEE. The CDR3 runs 14 residues. CDR3 amino acids: CASSTGQPQATQYF. For the CDR3, the DNA is TGTGCCAGCAGCACTGGACAGCCTCAAGCGACCCAGTACTTC.

This rearrangement joins TRBV7-9 to TRBJ2-5; D not certain. V was clipped by 5 bases and J by 0 bases, with 13 bases between them. Germline V CDR1 and CDR2: SEHNR, FQNEAQ (reference sequence). This CDR3 has 15 amino acids. CDR3 protein: CASSPSVGYQETQYF. The CDR3 DNA follows: TGTGCCAGCAGCCCCTCAGTGGGGTACCAAGAGACCCAGTACTTC. Full variable domain (remainder filled in from reference TRBV7-9 and TRBJ2-5): DTGVSQNPRHKITKRGQNVTFRCDPISEHNRLYWYRQTLGQGPEFLTYFQNEAQLEKSRLLSDRFSAERPKGSFSTLEIQRTEQGDSAMYLCASSPSVGYQETQYFGPGTRLLVL.

The V and J genes are TRBV27 and TRBJ2-6, with 9 bases that match TRBD1. The CDR3 totals 18 residues. The V gene end was trimmed by 4 bases and the J gene end by 0 bases; junction bases not matched to a gene: 7. Germline CDR1 MNHEY, CDR2 SMNVEV (reference sequence). The CDR3 reads CASSYTTGGGSGANVLTF. DNA of the CDR3: TGTGCCAGCAGTTATACAACAGGGGGCGGCTCTGGGGCCAACGTCCTGACTTTC.

This chain joins TRBV6-5 and TRBJ2-1; 8 nucleotides match TRBD2. From germline, CDR1 is MNHEY and CDR2 SVGAGI. This CDR3 contains 14 residues. The V gene end was trimmed by 6 bases and the J gene end by 7 bases; junction bases not matched to a gene: 8. The CDR3 DNA is TGTGCCAGCAGCAGAGCGGGGGTGGGGAATGAGCAGTTCTTC. It translates to CASSRAGVGNEQFF.

A single count supports this clone. J is TRBJ2-1 and V is TRBV19, with 15 bases matching TRBD2. The CDR3 loop spans 19 amino acids. V lost 4 bases to trimming and J lost 7 bases; unmatched junction nucleotides: 14. Germline CDR1 LNHDA, CDR2 SQIVND (reference sequence). CDR3 in DNA: TGTGCCAGTAGTACTCCGGGACTAGCGGGGGGTAAAGGGTTAAATGAGCAGTTCTTC. Translated, it gives CASSTPGLAGGKGLNEQFF. The whole variable domain, remainder taken from reference TRBV19 and TRBJ2-1, is DGGITQSPKYLFRKEGQNVTLSCEQNLNHDAMYWYRQDPGQGLRLIYYSQIVNDFQKGDIAEGYSVSREKKESFPLTVTSAQKNPTAFYLCASSTPGLAGGKGLNEQFFGPGTRLTVL.

This clone was seen more than once but under ten times. The sample has other DNA sequences that encode this CDR3 too. The V gene is TRBV2, the J gene TRBJ2-2, with D uncertain. Trimming stripped 6 bases from V and 5 bases from J, with 4 bases between. The germline CDR1 and CDR2 sequences are SNHLY and FYNNEI. The CDR3 covers 11 residues. DNA for the CDR3: TGTGCCAGCAGGGGGACCGGGGAGCTGTTTTTT. This codes for CASRGTGELFF.

The chain joins TRBV5-6 to TRBJ1-4; D is unclear. This CDR3 has 12 residues. Germline-derived CDR1 and CDR2 are SGHDT and YYEEEE. Trimming took 0 bases from V and 8 from J, leaving 5 bases between them. This CDR3 reads CASSLGWEKLFF. For the CDR3, the DNA is TGTGCCAGCAGCTTGGGCTGGGAAAAACTGTTTTTT.